Only a few counts were recorded for the clone carrying this T cell receptor beta chain. What it binds is not known. This specimen comes from a study of human T cells and chemical hapten exposure. TCRdb recomputed calls from the RACE reads with MiXCR, one row per CDR3 protein. The table records tens of thousands of distinct CDR3 sequences, approximately 11% of them present only once. The germline CDR1 and CDR2 sequences are SGHKS and YYEKEE (reference sequence). The CDR3 covers 12 residues. With 7 bases removed from V and 0 bases from J, the gap between germline ends came to 8 bases. The study's findings and limits: No alteration of TCRs above 1 in 1000 frequency was seen with DPC sensitization. Compared to controls, expanded TCRs made significantly more large clusters of similar CDR3s.

Time point defined: patch test 2, 6 weeks after DPC sensitization. Treatment here: therapeutic diphenylcyclopropenone sensitization with weekly scalp DPC. Total RNA was isolated from whole blood that had not been fractionated. This specimen was whole blood, taken in connection with sensitization to the hapten diphenylcyclopropenone (DPC). This chain connects TRBV5-5 to TRBJ2-7; D is unclear. This TCR derives from a man between 35 and 55 years old with alopecia areata. Some clones in this sample may be carry-over from other donors' samples. The CDR3, as DNA: TGTGCCAGCGAGCCGAGCTCCTACGAGCAGTACTTC. Its protein is CASEPSSYEQYF.